The next 21 T cell receptor beta chains were all read from a single sample in a study of patients and donors after allogeneic stem cell transplantation (dated by TCRdb to 2018 to 2021). Receptor amplification or capture employed RT-PCR. The reads were generated on a NextSeq 550. Through fastp at Q25 and MiXCR, TCRdb rebuilt clones from the public reads, retaining in-frame beta chains. Rows with a matching CDR3 protein are joined into one entry that keeps the most common DNA and genes. The sample table lists roughly 880,000 distinct CDR3 sequences, around 17% of them with a count of one. The top ten clonotypes cover around 6% of the sample. The source material was blood, either unsorted or a sorted T cell fraction (not recorded which). Receptor source: a human donor who was either an allogeneic HSCT recipient or a stem cell or donor lymphocyte infusion donor (not recorded which). It is not recorded whose cells these are; they may come from a transplant donor.

The rearrangement links TRBV4-1 to TRBJ2-5; D not certain. Per germline, CDR1 MGHRA and CDR2 YSYEKL. Trimming stripped 4 bases from V and 5 bases from J, with 14 bases between. This CDR3 has 14 amino acids. Here the CDR3 reads CASSPWSMAETQYF. CDR3 nucleotide sequence: TGCGCCAGCAGCCCCTGGTCAATGGCGGAGACCCAGTACTTC.

The sample holds many counts of this clonotype. Sequence at one end of the junction differs from germline and may be a read error. In nucleotides, the CDR3 is TGTGCCAGCAGTTTAGGGACTTCAGGCAATCAGCCCCAGCATTTT. Residues: CASSLGTSGNQPQHF. The chain couples TRBV7-9 to TRBJ1-5, with D possibly matching TRBD1 (5 bases). This CDR3 contains 15 residues. CDR1 is SEHNR and CDR2 is FQNEAQ in the germline V gene (reference sequence).

V usage is TRBV7-9 and J usage is TRBJ1-5, with D unresolved. CDR1 and CDR2 from the germline V gene are SEHNR and FQNEAQ (reference sequence). The CDR3 is 13 amino acids. Trimming removed 5 bases at V and 9 bases at J, with 14 bases between. The DNA of the CDR3 is TGTGCCAGCAGCACTCGGGAGGCCCCGCCCCAGCATTTT. It specifies CASSTREAPPQHF. Filled out from reference TRBV7-9 and TRBJ1-5, the complete variable domain reads DTGVSQNPRHKITKRGQNVTFRCDPISEHNRLYWYRQTLGQGPEFLTYFQNEAQLEKSRLLSDRFSAERPKGSFSTLEIQRTEQGDSAMYLCASSTREAPPQHFGDGTRLSIL.

This clonotype was seen a few times. CDR3 region: CASSPPGGQANYGYTF. The CDR3 bases are TGTGCCAGCAGCCCCCCCGGAGGGCAAGCTAACTATGGCTACACCTTC. The rearrangement uses TRBV9 and TRBJ1-2, with D uncertain. Trimming pared 4 bases from V and 0 bases from J, leaving 16 bases between. The germline CDR1 and CDR2 sequences are SGDLS and YYNGEE. This CDR3 contains 16 residues.

This clonotype occurred a few times. The chain has TRBV5-6 and TRBJ2-5; D is ambiguous. CDR3 length equals 14 residues. V dropped 1 base and J dropped 5 bases, with 12 bases sitting between them. Germline lookup yields CDR1 SGHDT and CDR2 YYEEEE. The CDR3: CASSLRHLKETQYF. The CDR3 nucleotides are TGTGCCAGCAGCTTGCGTCATTTGAAGGAGACCCAGTACTTC.

This clonotype was seen only a few times. The CDR3 is CSATNPRGETQYF. The DNA for the CDR3 is TGCAGTGCCACGAACCCACGCGGGGAGACCCAGTACTTC. This sequence joins TRBV20-1 and TRBJ2-5; D may be TRBD2 (5 bases). There are 13 residues in the CDR3. CDR1 and CDR2 from the germline V gene are DFQATT and SNEGSKA (reference sequence). V was pared by 6 bases and J by 5 bases, with 16 bases between.

The V gene is TRBV20-1, the J gene TRBJ2-1, with 7 nucleotides matching TRBD1. J was trimmed by 6 bases and V by 5 bases; bases with no gene match: 10. The CDR3 has 14 amino acids. Germline V gene data show CDR1 as DFQATT and CDR2 as SNEGSKA (reference sequence). In DNA form, the CDR3 reads TGCAGTGCTCGGAATGAGGGGGCGGGCAATGAGCAGTTCTTC. This translates into CSARNEGAGNEQFF.

The J gene is TRBJ2-3, the V gene TRBV20-1; 9 bases align to TRBD2. With V trimmed by 0 bases and J by 8 bases, 9 bases remained unmatched. This CDR3 spans 15 amino acids. Germline values: CDR1 DFQATT, CDR2 SNEGSKA (reference sequence). The CDR3 bases are TGCAGTGCTAGAGATCTCCTAGCGGGGTTTAGTACGCAGTATTTT. Translating it yields CSARDLLAGFSTQYF.

The rearrangement uses TRBV12-3 or TRBV12-4 and TRBJ1-2; possible D gene TRBD1, 5 bases. The V and J ends lost 3 bases and 4 bases respectively, with 18 bases between them. The length of the CDR3 is 16 residues. CDR3 region: CASSFLRAQGGYGYTF. The CDR3 DNA reads TGTGCCAGCAGTTTTCTTAGGGCGCAGGGTGGCTATGGCTACACCTTC.

The chain combines TRBV3-1 with TRBJ1-2; possibly TRBD1 for D (6 bases). The CDR3 length is 14 residues. Germline V gives CDR1 LGHDT, CDR2 YNNKEL (reference sequence). The V end was cut by 0 bases, the J end by 8 bases, with 13 bases between. For the CDR3, the DNA is TGTGCCAGCAGCCAAGATGACAGGATTCGAGGCTACACCTTC. It translates to CASSQDDRIRGYTF.

J is TRBJ2-7 and V is TRBV5-1, with TRBD1 identical over 7 bases. Per germline, CDR1 SGHRS and CDR2 YFSETQ. CDR3 length: 14 amino acids. The trim removed 1 base at V and 2 bases at J, leaving 3 bases unmatched. The CDR3 DNA reads TGCGCCAGCAGCTTGTTTCAGGGGGCCTACGAGCAGTACTTC. It is translated as CASSLFQGAYEQYF.

There are a few counts of this clonotype. The genes are TRBV19 and TRBJ2-2, with 7 bases fitting TRBD1. This CDR3 has 17 amino acids. Germline V CDR1 and CDR2: LNHDA, SQIVND (reference sequence). V trimming: 5 bases; J trimming: 2 bases; junction bases outside the gene matches: 11. The CDR3 here is CASSATGASKNTGELFF. In DNA form, the CDR3 reads TGTGCCAGTAGTGCCACAGGGGCCTCCAAAAACACCGGGGAGCTGTTTTTT.

This rearrangement joins TRBV29-1 to TRBJ2-1; TRBD2 matches 11 bases. The CDR3 has 16 residues. Germline loops: CDR1 SQVTM, CDR2 ANQGSEA. V was pared by 0 bases and J by 7 bases, with 8 bases of the junction left unmatched. CDR3 loop: CSVEDRLAGGGNEQFF. The DNA of the CDR3 is TGCAGCGTTGAAGATCGGCTAGCGGGAGGTGGGAATGAGCAGTTCTTC.

There are a few counts of this clonotype. The J gene is TRBJ2-7, the V gene TRBV7-9; D might be TRBD1 (6 bases). The CDR3 contains 15 residues. V was clipped by 5 bases and J by 5 bases, with 19 bases between them. Per the germline V gene, CDR1 is SEHNR and CDR2 is FQNEAQ (reference sequence). CDR3 bases: TGTGCCAGCAGCCCCAGGGACAATCCATACCACGAGCAGTACTTC. This sequence encodes CASSPRDNPYHEQYF.

V is TRBV2 and J is TRBJ1-2; D possibly corresponds to TRBD1 (5 bases). CDR1 SNHLY and CDR2 FYNNEI come from the germline V gene. V gave up 4 bases and J gave up 7 bases, with 22 bases separating them. This CDR3 has 16 residues. The CDR3 DNA is TGTGCCAGCAGTGCCGTCAGGGACCCCTTCCAACGTGGCTACACCTTC. Protein: CASSAVRDPFQRGYTF.

This clonotype was picked up many times. The chain carries TRBV10-3 and TRBJ2-3; 14 bases fit TRBD2. V lost 8 bases and J lost 3; bases outside the gene matches: 4. The CDR3 extends over 15 amino acids. CDR1 is ENHRY and CDR2 is SYGVKD in the germline V gene. CDR3 sequence (DNA): TGTGCCATCCCCTGGACTAGCGGGGGGACAGATACGCAGTATTTT. Translation: CAIPWTSGGTDTQYF.

The V and J genes are TRBV6-5 and TRBJ2-2, with TRBD2 as a possible D gene (7 bases). The CDR3 is made up of 16 amino acids. Per germline, CDR1 MNHEY and CDR2 SVGAGI. Trimming took off 3 bases at V and 5 bases at J, with 16 bases between the two ends. In DNA, the CDR3 is TGTGCCAGCAGTTATGACGGGGGGCATCGAACCGGGGAGCTGTTTTTT. Translated: CASSYDGGHRTGELFF.

This clonotype was detected many times. J is TRBJ2-3 and V is TRBV12-3 or TRBV12-4; TRBD2 is a possible D gene (7 bases). This CDR3 region has 15 residues. Trimming pared 6 bases from V and 3 bases from J, leaving 16 bases between. CDR3 in amino acids: CASSHREGRTDTQYF. DNA of the CDR3: TGTGCCAGCAGCCACAGGGAGGGAAGGACAGATACGCAGTATTTT.

This clonotype appeared a few times. V usage is TRBV7-3 and J usage is TRBJ2-1; 8 bases match TRBD2. The CDR3 covers 15 residues. Germline V gene data show CDR1 as SGHTA and CDR2 as FQGTGA. With V trimmed by 8 bases and J by 4 bases, 10 bases remained unmatched. DNA for the CDR3: TGTGCCAGCCAATCGAAGCGGGGGAAGTACAATGAGCAGTTCTTC. It is translated as CASQSKRGKYNEQFF.

The chain recombines TRBV27 with TRBJ2-1; TRBD2 might be the D (5 bases). From germline, CDR1 is MNHEY and CDR2 SMNVEV (reference sequence). Trimming left V 4 bases short and J 4 bases short, with 17 bases between. The CDR3 has 16 residues. The CDR3 DNA follows: TGTGCCAGCAGTTCCACCCTAGCTGCTATGTACAATGAGCAGTTCTTC. Its translation is CASSSTLAAMYNEQFF.

The J gene is TRBJ1-2, the V gene TRBV6-5; D unclear. This CDR3 spans 15 amino acids. Germline loops: CDR1 MNHEY, CDR2 SVGAGI. Trimming took 0 bases from V and 2 from J, leaving 10 bases between them. CDR3 nucleotides: TGTGCCAGCAGTTACTCGGCGGCCCCCAACTATGGCTACACCTTC. Translating it yields CASSYSAAPNYGYTF.